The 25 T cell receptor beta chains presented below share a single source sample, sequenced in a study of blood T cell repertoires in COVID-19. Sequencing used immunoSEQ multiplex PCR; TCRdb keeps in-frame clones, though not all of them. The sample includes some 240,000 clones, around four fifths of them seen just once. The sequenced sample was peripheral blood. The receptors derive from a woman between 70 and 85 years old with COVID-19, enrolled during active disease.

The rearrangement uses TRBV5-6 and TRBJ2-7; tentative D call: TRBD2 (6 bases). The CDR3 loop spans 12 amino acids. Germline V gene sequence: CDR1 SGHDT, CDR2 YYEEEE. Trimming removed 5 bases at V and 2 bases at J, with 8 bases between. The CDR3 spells CASRGRTYEQYF. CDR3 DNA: TGTGCCAGCAGAGGGAGGACCTACGAGCAGTACTTC.

In DNA, the CDR3 is TGTGCCAGCAGTTGGACAGGGATTAATGAAAAACTGTTTTTT. Translating it yields CASSWTGINEKLFF. The chain combines TRBV27 with TRBJ1-4, with 8 bases matching TRBD1. There are 14 residues in the CDR3. V shed 4 bases, J shed 4 bases, and the junction held 2 bases outside the gene matches. CDR1 is MNHEY and CDR2 is SMNVEV in the germline V gene (reference sequence).

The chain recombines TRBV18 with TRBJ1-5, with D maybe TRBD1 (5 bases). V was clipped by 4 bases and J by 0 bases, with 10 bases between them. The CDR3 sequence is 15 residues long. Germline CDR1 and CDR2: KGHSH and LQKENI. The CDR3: CASSQQTDSNQPQHF. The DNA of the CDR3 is TGTGCCAGCTCACAACAGACAGATAGCAATCAGCCCCAGCATTTT.

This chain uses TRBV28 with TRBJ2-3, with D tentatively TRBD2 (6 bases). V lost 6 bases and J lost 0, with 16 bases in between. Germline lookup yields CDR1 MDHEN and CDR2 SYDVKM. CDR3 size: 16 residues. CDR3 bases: TGTGCCAGCAGCCGAACTAGCAGATCTAGCACAGATACGCAGTATTTT. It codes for CASSRTSRSSTDTQYF.

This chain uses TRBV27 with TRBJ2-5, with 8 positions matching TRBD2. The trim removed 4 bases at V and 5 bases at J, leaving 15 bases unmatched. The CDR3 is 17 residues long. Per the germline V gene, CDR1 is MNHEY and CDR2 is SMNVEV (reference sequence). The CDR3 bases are TGTGCCAGCAGTTCTTCTTCCTGGACTAGCTTAGGGGAGACCCAGTACTTC. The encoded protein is CASSSSSWTSLGETQYF.

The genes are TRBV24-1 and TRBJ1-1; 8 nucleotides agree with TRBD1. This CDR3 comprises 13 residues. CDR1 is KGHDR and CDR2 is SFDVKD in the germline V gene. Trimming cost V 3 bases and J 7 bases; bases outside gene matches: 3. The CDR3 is CATSDTDRGEAFF. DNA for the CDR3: TGTGCCACCAGTGATACCGACAGGGGTGAAGCTTTCTTT.

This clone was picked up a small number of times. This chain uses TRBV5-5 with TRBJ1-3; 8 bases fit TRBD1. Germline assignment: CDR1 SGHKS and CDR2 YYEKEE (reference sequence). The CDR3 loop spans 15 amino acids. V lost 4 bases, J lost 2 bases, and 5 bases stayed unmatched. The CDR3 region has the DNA TGTGCCAGCAGCCCGGACAGGGAACCTGGAAACACCATATATTTT. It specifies CASSPDREPGNTIYF.

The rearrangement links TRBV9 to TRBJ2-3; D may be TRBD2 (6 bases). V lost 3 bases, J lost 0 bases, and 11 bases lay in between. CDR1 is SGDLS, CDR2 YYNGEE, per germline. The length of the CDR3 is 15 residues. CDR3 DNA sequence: TGTGCCAGCAGCGGACCTAGCGCGAGCACAGATACGCAGTATTTT. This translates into CASSGPSASTDTQYF. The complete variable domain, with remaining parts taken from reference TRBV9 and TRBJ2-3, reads DSGVTQTPKHLITATGQRVTLRCSPRSGDLSVYWYQQSLDQGLQFLIQYYNGEERAKGNILERFSAQQFPDLHSELNLSSLELGDSALYFCASSGPSASTDTQYFGPGTRLTVL.

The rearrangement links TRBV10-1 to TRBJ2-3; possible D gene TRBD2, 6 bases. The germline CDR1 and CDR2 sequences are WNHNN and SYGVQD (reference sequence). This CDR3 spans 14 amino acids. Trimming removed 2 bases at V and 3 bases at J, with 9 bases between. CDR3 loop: CASSEGTLTDTQYF. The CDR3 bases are TGCGCCAGCAGTGAGGGGACTTTGACAGATACGCAGTATTTT.

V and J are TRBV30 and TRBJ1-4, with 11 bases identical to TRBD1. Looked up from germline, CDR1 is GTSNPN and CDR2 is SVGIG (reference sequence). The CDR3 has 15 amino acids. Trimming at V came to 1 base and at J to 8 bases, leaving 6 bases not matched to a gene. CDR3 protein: CAWSGGQGAREKLFF. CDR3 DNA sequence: TGTGCCTGGAGTGGCGGACAGGGGGCCCGAGAAAAACTGTTTTTT.

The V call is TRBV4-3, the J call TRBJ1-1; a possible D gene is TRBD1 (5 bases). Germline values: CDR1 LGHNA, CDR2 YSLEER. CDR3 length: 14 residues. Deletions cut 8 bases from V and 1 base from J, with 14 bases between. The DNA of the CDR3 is TGCGCCAGCCGCCGAGGACAAGAGAACACTGAAGCTTTCTTT. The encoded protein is CASRRGQENTEAFF.

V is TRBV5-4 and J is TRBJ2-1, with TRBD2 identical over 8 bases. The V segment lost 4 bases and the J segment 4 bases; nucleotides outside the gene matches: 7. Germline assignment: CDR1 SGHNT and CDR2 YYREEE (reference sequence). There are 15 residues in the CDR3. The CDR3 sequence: CASSPAGVRYNEQFF. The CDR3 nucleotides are TGTGCCAGCAGCCCAGCGGGAGTGCGGTACAATGAGCAGTTCTTC.

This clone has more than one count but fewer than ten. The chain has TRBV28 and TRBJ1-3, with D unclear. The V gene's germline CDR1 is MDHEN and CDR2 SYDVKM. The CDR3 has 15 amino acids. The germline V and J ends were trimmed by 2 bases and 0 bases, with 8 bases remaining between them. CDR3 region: CASSLAGISGNTIYF. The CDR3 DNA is TGTGCCAGCAGTTTAGCGGGAATCTCTGGAAACACCATATATTTT.

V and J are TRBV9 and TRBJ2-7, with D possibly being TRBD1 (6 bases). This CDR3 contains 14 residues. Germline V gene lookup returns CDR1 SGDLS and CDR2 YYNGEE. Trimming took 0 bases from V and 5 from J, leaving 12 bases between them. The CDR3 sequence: CASSVEAGDNEQYF. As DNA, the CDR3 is TGTGCCAGCAGCGTAGAGGCAGGGGACAACGAGCAGTACTTC.

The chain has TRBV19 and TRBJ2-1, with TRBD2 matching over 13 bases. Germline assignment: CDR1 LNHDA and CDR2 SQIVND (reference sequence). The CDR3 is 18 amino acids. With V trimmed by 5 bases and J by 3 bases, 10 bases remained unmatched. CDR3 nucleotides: TGTGCCAGTAGTGTCCTGACTAGCGGGAGGTCGTTCTACAATGAGCAGTTCTTC. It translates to CASSVLTSGRSFYNEQFF.

The chain's CDR3 is CASSLLGASYEQYF. The CDR3 nucleotides are TGTGCCAGCAGCTTGCTAGGGGCCTCCTACGAGCAGTACTTC. The gene calls are TRBV7-2 and TRBJ2-7; weak D call: TRBD1 (5 bases). Germline V gene data show CDR1 as SGHTA and CDR2 as FQGNSA. Trimming removed 3 bases at V and 0 bases at J, with 9 bases between. The CDR3 consists of 14 residues.

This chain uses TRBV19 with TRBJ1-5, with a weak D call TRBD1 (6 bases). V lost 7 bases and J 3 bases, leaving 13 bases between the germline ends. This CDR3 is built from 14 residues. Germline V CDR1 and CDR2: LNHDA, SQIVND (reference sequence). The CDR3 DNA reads TGTGCCAGTACCCCGGGACATCCCAATCAGCCCCAGCATTTT. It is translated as CASTPGHPNQPQHF.

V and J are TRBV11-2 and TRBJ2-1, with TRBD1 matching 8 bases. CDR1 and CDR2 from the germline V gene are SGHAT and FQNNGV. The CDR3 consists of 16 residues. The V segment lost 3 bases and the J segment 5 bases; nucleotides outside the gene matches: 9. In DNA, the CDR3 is TGTGCCAGCAGCTTTTACGGACAGGGATTCCACAATGAGCAGTTCTTC. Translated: CASSFYGQGFHNEQFF. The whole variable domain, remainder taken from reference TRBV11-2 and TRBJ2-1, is EAGVAQSPRYKIIEKRQSVAFWCNPISGHATLYWYQQILGQGPKLLIQFQNNGVVDDSQLPKDRFSAERLKGVDSTLKIQPAKLEDSAVYLCASSFYGQGFHNEQFFGPGTRLTVL.

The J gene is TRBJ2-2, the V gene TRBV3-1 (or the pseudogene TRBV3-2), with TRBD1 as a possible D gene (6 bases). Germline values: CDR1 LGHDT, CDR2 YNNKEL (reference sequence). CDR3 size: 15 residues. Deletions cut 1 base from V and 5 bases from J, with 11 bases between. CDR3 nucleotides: TGTGCCAGCAGCCAAGGGACAGTAAGAACCGGGGAGCTGTTTTTT. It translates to CASSQGTVRTGELFF.

The CDR3 loop is CASSVVGGSFYNEQFF. CDR3 coding DNA: TGTGCCAGCAGCGTAGTTGGCGGGAGTTTCTACAATGAGCAGTTCTTC. The chain links TRBV9 to TRBJ2-1; 7 bases fit TRBD2. Germline-derived CDR1 and CDR2 are SGDLS and YYNGEE. The ends lost 0 bases at V and 3 bases at J; junction bases unmatched: 6. This CDR3 spans 16 amino acids.

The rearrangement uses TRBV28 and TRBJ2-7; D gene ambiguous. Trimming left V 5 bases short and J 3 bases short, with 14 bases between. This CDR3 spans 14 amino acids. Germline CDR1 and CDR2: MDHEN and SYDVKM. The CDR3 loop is CASSHNLNSYEQYF. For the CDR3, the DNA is TGTGCCAGCAGTCATAATCTAAACAGCTACGAGCAGTACTTC. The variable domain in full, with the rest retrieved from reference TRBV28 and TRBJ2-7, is DVKVTQSSRYLVKRTGEKVFLECVQDMDHENMFWYRQDPGLGLRLIYFSYDVKMKEKGDIPEGYSVSREKKERFSLILESASTNQTSMYLCASSHNLNSYEQYFGPGTRLTVT.

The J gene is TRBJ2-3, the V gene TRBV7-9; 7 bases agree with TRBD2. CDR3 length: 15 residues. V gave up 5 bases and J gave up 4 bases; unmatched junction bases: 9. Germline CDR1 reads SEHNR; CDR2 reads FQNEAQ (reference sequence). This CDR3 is CASSVGLAVADTQYF. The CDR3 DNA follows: TGTGCCAGCAGCGTGGGGCTAGCGGTAGCAGATACGCAGTATTTT.

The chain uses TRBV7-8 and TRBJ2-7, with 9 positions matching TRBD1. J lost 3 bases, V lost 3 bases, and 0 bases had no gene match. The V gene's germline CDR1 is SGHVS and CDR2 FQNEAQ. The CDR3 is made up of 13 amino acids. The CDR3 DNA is TGTGCCAGCAGCTTGACAGGGGGCTACGAGCAGTACTTC. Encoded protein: CASSLTGGYEQYF.

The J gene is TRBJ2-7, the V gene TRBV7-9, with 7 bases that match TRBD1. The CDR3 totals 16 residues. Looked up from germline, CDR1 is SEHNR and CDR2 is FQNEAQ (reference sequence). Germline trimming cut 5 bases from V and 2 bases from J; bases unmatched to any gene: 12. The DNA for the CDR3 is TGTGCCAGCAGCCTTGGTATTGGGACAGCGACCTACGAGCAGTACTTC. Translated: CASSLGIGTATYEQYF.

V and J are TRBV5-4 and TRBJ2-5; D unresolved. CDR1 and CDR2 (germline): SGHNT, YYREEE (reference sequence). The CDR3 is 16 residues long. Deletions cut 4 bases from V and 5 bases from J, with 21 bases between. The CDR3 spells CASSPDTVTTWETQYF. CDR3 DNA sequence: TGTGCCAGCAGCCCCGACACGGTAACAACGTGGGAGACCCAGTACTTC.